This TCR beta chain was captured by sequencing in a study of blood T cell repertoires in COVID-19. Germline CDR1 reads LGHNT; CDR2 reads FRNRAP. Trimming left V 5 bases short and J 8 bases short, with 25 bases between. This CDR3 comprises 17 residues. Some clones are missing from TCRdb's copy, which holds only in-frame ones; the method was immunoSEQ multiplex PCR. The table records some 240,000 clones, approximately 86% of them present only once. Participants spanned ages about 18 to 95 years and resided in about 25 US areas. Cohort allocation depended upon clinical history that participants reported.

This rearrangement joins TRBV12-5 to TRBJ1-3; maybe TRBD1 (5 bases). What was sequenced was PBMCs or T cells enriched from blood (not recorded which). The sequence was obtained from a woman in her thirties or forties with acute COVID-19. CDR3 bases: TGTGCTAGTGGTCCAAACCGGGACGCTTTCGGGGGGGACACCATATATTTT. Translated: CASGPNRDAFGGDTIYF.